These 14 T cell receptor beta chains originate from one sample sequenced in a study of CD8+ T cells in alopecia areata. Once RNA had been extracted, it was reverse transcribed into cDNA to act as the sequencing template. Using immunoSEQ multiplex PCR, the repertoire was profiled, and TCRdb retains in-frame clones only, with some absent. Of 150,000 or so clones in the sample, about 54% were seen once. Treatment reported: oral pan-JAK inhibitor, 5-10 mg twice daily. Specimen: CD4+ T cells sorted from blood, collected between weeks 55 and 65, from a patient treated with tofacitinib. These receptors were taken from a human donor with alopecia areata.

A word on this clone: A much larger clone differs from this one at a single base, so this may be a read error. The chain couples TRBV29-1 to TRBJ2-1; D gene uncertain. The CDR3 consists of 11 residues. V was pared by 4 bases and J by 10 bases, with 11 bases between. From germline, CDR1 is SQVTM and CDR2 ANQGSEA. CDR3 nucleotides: TGCAGCGTTGCTGGAAGAGCCGAGCAGTTCTTC. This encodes CSVAGRAEQFF.

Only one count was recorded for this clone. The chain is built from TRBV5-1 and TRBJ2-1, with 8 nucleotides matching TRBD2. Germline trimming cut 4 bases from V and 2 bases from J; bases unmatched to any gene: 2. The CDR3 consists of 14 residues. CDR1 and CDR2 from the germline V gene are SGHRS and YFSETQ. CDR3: CASSPGGPYNEQFF. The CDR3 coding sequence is TGCGCCAGCAGCCCGGGGGGGCCCTACAATGAGCAGTTCTTC.

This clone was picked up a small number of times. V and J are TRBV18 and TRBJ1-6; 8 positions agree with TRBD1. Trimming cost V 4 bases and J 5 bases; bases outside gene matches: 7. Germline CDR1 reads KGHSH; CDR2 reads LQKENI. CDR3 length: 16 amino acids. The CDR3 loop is CASSRRDRKNNSPLHF. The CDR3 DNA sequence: TGTGCCAGCTCACGCCGGGACAGGAAGAATAATTCACCCCTCCACTTT.

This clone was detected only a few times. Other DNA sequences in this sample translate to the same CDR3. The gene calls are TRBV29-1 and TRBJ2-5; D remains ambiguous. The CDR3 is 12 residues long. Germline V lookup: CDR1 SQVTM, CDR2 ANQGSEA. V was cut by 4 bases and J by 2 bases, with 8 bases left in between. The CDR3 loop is CSVGGGQETQYF. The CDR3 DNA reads TGCAGCGTTGGTGGCGGACAAGAGACCCAGTACTTC.

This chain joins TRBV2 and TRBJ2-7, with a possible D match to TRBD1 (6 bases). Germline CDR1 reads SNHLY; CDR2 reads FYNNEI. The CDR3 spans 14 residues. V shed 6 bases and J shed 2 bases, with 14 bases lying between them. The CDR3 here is CASRLGGNPYEQYF. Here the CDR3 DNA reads TGTGCCAGCAGATTAGGGGGAAATCCCTACGAGCAGTACTTC.

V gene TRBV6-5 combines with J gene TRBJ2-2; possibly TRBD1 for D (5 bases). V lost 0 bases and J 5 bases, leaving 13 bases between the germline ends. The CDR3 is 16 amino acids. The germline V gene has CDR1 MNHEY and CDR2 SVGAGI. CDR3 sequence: CASSYSLLQGTGELFF. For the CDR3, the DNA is TGTGCCAGCAGTTACTCGCTCTTGCAGGGAACCGGGGAGCTGTTTTTT.

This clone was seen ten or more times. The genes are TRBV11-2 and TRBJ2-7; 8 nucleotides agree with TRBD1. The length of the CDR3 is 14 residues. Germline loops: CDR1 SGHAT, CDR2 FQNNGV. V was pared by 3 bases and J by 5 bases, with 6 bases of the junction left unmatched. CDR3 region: CASSFDRGVHEQYF. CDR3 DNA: TGTGCCAGCAGCTTCGACAGGGGAGTCCACGAGCAGTACTTC.

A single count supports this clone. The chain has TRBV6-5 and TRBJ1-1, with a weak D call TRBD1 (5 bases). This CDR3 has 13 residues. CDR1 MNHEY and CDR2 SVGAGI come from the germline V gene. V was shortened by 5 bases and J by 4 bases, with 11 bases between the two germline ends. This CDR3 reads CASSRGGGTEAFF. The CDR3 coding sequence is TGTGCCAGCAGTCGGGGCGGTGGCACTGAAGCTTTCTTT.

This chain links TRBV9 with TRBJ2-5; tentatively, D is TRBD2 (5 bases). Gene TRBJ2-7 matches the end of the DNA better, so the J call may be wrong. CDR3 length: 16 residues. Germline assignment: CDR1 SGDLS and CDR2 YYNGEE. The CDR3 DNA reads TGTGCCAGCAGCGCGGGCCACGGGGATCCTTTCTACGAGCAGTACTTC. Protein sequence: CASSAGHGDPFYEQYF.

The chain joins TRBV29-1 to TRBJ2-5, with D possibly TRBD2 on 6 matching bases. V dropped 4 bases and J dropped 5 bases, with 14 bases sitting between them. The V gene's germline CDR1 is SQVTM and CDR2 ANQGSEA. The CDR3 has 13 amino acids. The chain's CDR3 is CSVVLLRGETQYF. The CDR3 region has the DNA TGCAGCGTTGTCCTATTACGGGGGGAGACCCAGTACTTC.

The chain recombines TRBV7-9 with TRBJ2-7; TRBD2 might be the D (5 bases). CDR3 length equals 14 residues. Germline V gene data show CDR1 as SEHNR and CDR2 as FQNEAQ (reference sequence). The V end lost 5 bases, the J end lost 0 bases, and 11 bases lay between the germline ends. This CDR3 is CASSQRRDSYEQYF. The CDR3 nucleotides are TGTGCCAGCAGCCAGCGTCGGGACTCCTACGAGCAGTACTTC.

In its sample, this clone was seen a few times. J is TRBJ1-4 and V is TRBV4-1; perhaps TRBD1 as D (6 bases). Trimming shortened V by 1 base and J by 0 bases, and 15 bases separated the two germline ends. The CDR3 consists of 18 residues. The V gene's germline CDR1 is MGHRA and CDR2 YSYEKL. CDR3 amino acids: CASSQGGTPHATNEKLFF. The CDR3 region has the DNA TGCGCCAGCAGCCAAGGCGGGACACCCCATGCAACTAATGAAAAACTGTTTTTT.

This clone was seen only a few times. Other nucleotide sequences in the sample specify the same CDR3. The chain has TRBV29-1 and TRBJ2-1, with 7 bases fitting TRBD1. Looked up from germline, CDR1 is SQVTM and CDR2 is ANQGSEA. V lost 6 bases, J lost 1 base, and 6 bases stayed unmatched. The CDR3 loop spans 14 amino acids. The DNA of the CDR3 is TGCAGCGTCGGGGCAGGGGGTTCCTACAATGAGCAGTTCTTC. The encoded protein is CSVGAGGSYNEQFF.

In nucleotides, the CDR3 is TGTGCCAGCTCCCCAGGAGAGGCTGGCAATCAGCCCCAGCATTTT. Translation gives CASSPGEAGNQPQHF. This sequence joins TRBV9 and TRBJ1-5; no definite D call. Germline assignment: CDR1 SGDLS and CDR2 YYNGEE. The CDR3 extends over 15 amino acids. Trimming cost V 7 bases and J 2 bases, with 16 bases left between them.